This paragraph reports one T cell receptor beta chain. As yet, its antigen is unknown. Using immunoSEQ multiplex PCR, the repertoire was profiled, and TCRdb retains in-frame clones only, with some absent. Of roughly 180,000 clones listed, over 85% are singletons. This entry belongs to a study of T cell responses to AZD1222 COVID-19 vaccine. The V end lost 6 bases, the J end lost 3 bases, and 12 bases lay between the germline ends. The germline V gene has CDR1 MNHEY and CDR2 SVGAGI. The CDR3 extends over 14 amino acids. General study results and limits: Spike-specific TCR breadth and depth were elevated following two AZD1222 doses. Clonal diversity was possibly underestimated; the donors were predominantly white British and more often female.

This sequence originates from an adult who received the MenACWY meningococcal vaccine as a control. Sample: peripheral blood, taken 28 days after the second dose of the MenACWY control vaccine. This rearrangement joins TRBV6-5 to TRBJ1-5; D remains ambiguous. In DNA form, the CDR3 reads TGTGCCAGCAGAGCGACCAGGATCAATCAGCCCCAGCATTTT. Residues: CASRATRINQPQHF.